The source of this T cell receptor beta chain is a study of vaccination effects on CD4 cells after COVID-19 (dated by TCRdb to between 2021 and 2022). In terms of the full investigation: Two doses of either the BNT162b2 or the mRNA-1273 mRNA SARS-CoV-2 vaccine were administered to participants. Pre-vaccine samples from a couple of convalescent patients were drawn 16 days and one week before the first dose, 142 and 148 days after COVID-19 diagnosis. SARS-CoV-2 spike-specific CD4+ TCR repertoires were compared before and after mRNA vaccination in COVID-19 convalescent patients and in infection-naive vaccine recipients. A total of 10 COVID-19 convalescent patients and a handful of SARS-CoV-2-naive healthy vaccine recipients were included in the full study. Cultures from other donors in the study were sequenced using the Oncomine TCR Beta short-read assay on an Illumina iSeq 100.

The method behind the library was the immunoSEQ multiplex PCR assay. DNA from the cultured, isolated CD4+ T cells was subjected to TCR beta CDR3 sequencing. The original methods were these. The analysis removed non-productive TCR sequences, trimmed reads to the CDR3 region, and retained only CDR3s that were 7 or more amino acids long. The MANAFEST web app was used to pick out antigen-specific clonotypes by comparing their expansion in peptide wells with that in reference cultures. For clones to be considered positive, expansion at FDR<0.05 versus reference and all other wells, an odds ratio above 5, and a frequency above 0.1% in two replicate wells were required. A clonotype was defined as cross-reactive if the clonotype was significantly expanded both in SARS-CoV-2 spike wells and in at least one common cold coronavirus spike condition. CDR3 similarity was assessed by Levenshtein distance with the stringdist R package, and unrooted trees were built with ape in R 3.6.1. Entries here come from immuneACCESS through TCRdb and include only in-frame sequences with V and J called. Some clones fail to appear in such tables; in the studies checked, an unresolved V gene covers under half of the shortfall, and the cause of the remainder is unknown. D and trimming were read from the DNA, whereas the V and J calls and clone size are those reported in that table. The sample records under 55,000 clones, 65% to 70% of which are singletons. The ten largest make up 30% to 40% of the sample.

CDR1 and CDR2 are drawn from the germline V gene (reference sequence): LGHDT, YNNKEL. The CDR3 contains 13 residues, cysteine and phenylalanine counted. Only the CDR3 region is kept as DNA, spanning 39 bases read in frame from base 1. The V end loses 2 bases and the J end loses 8 bases, and a stretch of 12 bases separates them. Of note for this clone: Its antigen remains undetermined. Within one base of it there is no much larger clone, and no base qualities were kept.

Beyond this particular receptor, the publication reports: In convalescent patients, the post-vaccine spike-reactive repertoire consisted mainly of new vaccine-induced clones, largely distinct from infection-induced clones. Both infection-induced and vaccine-induced clones contracted markedly at late post-vaccination timepoints, which is consistent with waning T cell responses. Only a small number of convalescent patients were included, and no early post-infection timepoints were available, which limited the study.

In the ViraFEST assay, PBMC were stimulated with viral peptide pools, and antigen-specific CD4+ T cell clonotypes were then identified by expansion using TCR sequencing. After about 9 days of culture, CD4+ T cells were isolated with the EasySep CD4+ T cell isolation kit. PCR-confirmed SARS-CoV-2 infection had occurred in convalescent patients between March and December 2020, before the Alpha, Beta and Delta variants emerged in the United States. Each well held 1.5 million to 2 million PBMC cultured in IMDM containing approximately 5% human AB serum, roughly 9.9 IU/ml IL-2 and gentamicin, along with roughly 10 ug/ml peptides. Half of the culture medium was replaced with fresh IL-2-containing medium on days 3 and 7. Unless otherwise noted, each peptide stimulation condition was cultured in triplicate wells. PBMC were separated from whole blood using Ficoll-Paque Plus gradient centrifugation and were then either cryopreserved at -140C or used fresh. The QIAamp micro DNA kit was used to extract genomic DNA from the cultured CD4+ T cells.

This sequence was found in a human donor who had a prior SARS-CoV-2 infection. This chain is built from TRBV3-1 (or the pseudogene TRBV3-2) and TRBJ1-2, with the D segment identity uncertain. Sequencing used CD4+ T cells from PBMCs cultured with a peptide pool, obtained before COVID-19 vaccination. Here is the DNA: TGTGCCAGCAGCCAACTGGGAGTTGGGGGCTACACCTTC. It specifies CASSQLGVGGYTF.